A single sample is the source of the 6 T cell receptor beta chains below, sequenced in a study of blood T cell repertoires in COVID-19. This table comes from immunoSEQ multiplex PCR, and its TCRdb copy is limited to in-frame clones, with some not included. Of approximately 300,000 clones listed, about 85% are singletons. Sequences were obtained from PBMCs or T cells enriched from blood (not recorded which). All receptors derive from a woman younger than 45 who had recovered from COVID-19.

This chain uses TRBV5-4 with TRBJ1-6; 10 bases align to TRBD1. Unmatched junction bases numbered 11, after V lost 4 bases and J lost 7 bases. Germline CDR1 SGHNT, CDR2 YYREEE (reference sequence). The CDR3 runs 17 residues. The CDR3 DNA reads TGTGCCAGCAGCCTCCTCCTTGGACAGGGGGGCAATTCACCCCTCCACTTT. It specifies CASSLLLGQGGNSPLHF.

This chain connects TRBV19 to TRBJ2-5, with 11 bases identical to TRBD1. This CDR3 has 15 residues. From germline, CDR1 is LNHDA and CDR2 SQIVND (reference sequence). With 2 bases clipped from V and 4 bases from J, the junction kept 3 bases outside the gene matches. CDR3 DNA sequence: TGTGCCAGTAGTATAATCGGACAGGGGGCAGAGACCCAGTACTTC. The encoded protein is CASSIIGQGAETQYF. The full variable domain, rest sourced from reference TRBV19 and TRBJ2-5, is DGGITQSPKYLFRKEGQNVTLSCEQNLNHDAMYWYRQDPGQGLRLIYYSQIVNDFQKGDIAEGYSVSREKKESFPLTVTSAQKNPTAFYLCASSIIGQGAETQYFGPGTRLLVL.

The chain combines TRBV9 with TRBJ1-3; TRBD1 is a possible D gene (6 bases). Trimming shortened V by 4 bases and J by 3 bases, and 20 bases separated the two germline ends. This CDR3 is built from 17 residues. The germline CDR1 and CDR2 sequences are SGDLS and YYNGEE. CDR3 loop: CASSPVATGGSGNTIYF. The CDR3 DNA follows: TGTGCCAGCAGCCCGGTGGCGACAGGCGGGAGTGGAAACACCATATATTTT.

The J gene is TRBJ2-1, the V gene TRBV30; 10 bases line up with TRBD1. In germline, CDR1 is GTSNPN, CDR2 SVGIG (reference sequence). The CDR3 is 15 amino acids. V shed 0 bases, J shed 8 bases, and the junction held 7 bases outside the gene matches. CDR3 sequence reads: CAWSVGDRGADEQFF. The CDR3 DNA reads TGTGCCTGGAGTGTAGGGGACAGGGGCGCCGATGAGCAGTTCTTC.

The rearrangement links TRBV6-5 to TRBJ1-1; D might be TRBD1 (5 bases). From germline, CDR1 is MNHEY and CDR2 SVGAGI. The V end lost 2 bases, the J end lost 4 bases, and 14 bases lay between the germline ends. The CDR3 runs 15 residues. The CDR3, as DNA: TGTGCCAGCAGTTACGGGGGTCGGGGGGGCACTGAAGCTTTCTTT. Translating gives CASSYGGRGGTEAFF.

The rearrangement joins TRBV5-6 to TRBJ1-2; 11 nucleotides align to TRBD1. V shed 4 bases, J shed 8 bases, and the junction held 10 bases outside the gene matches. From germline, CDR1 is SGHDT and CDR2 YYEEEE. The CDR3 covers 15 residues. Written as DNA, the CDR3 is TGTGCCAGCAGCCCCCGGGACAGGGGGTTTGTCGGCTACACCTTC. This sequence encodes CASSPRDRGFVGYTF.